This record concerns one TCR beta chain sequence. Its antigen specificity is not known. The CDR3 end lies 3 residues beyond the end of the read and is filled in from the germline J gene. The data were obtained in a study of Tregs in tolerant kidney transplant recipients (dated by TCRdb to between 2018 and 2021). Context from the whole study: Transplants used related donors with nonmyeloablative bone marrow transplantation; mixed chimerism was transient in the human trials. The study applied TCRbeta sequencing to find donor-specific regulatory T cells before combined kidney and bone marrow transplantation and then followed those same cells after transplant. What the work shows at the level of the full study, not this receptor alone: Biological reproducibility was not directly addressed, though technical replication error appeared minimal. In tolerant patients, the expansion of donor-specific Tregs was greater than global Treg expansion, suggesting that the expansion was antigen-driven rather than nonspecific. Expanding Tregs with activated donor B cells appeared to identify the most biologically relevant and donor-specific TCRbeta repertoire. PCR primers changed over time for some patients, so nucleotide-level comparison across those patients' samples was not possible. Because the study included only a small number of patients, the results must be confirmed in larger populations and under other immunosuppression protocols.

The time point label of this sample denotes: blood sample drawn before combined kidney and bone marrow transplant. Thawed PBMCs were FACS-sorted into unstimulated Tregs (CD4+CD25+CD127-), CD4+ non-Tregs (CD4+CD25-), CD4 cells and CD8 cells. The patients were a handful of recipients of combined kidney and bone marrow transplants from the ITN036ST trial, and samples were available only for these trial subjects. Healthy control blood was processed to PBMCs with a Ficoll density gradient and then cryopreserved, whereas patient PBMCs were collected both before and after transplant. From the cysteine through the phenylalanine, the CDR3 covers 15 amino acids. The DNA covers only part of the CDR3, 36 bases in frame from base 1. Based on the germline V gene, the CDR1 and CDR2 sequences are SGHRS and YFSETQ. The V end gives up 2 bases and the J end 2 bases, leaving 3 bases in the junction not matched to a gene.

For TCRbeta CDR3 sequencing, genomic DNA from the sorted cells was extracted using the QIAGEN DNeasy Blood and Tissue Kit. High-throughput TCRbeta CDR3 sequencing was carried out commercially through immunoSEQ, with PCR amplification with bias correction and internal controls included. The paper's processing steps were these. A unique productive TCRbeta sequence was defined by the CDR3 nucleotide sequence when primers matched, and otherwise by the CDR3 amino acid sequence together with the Vbeta and Jbeta genes. As a correction for sorting error, sequences shared between sorted populations at a frequency ratio of 2:1 or less were discarded, and the remaining shared sequences were assigned to the higher population. A sequence was defined as donor-reactive if the sequence was expanded at least 5-fold in CFSE-low cells compared with unstimulated cells and had a frequency of at least 0.01% in CFSE-low cells. Jensen-Shannon divergence, calculated on the top 100 TCRbeta sequences ranked by frequency, was used to quantify repertoire divergence. For any sample with multiple sequencing runs, sorting error was corrected in each run separately before the runs were pooled. TCRdb limited this immuneACCESS table to in-frame rearrangements with V and J called. A share of clones is missing; checked studies link under half to unresolved V genes, and the rest is unexplained. The V and J calls and clone size were taken over from that table, and D and trimming were inferred from the DNA. This sample's table contains 45,000 to 55,000 clones. 0.7% to 0.95% of the sample is taken by the ten largest.

The sequence joins TRBV5-1 to TRBJ2-3; 9 bases in the middle match TRBD2. This sequence was found in a human donor who received a combined kidney and bone marrow transplant. The sequences come from CD4+ T cells from blood, collected before the transplant. The CDR3 has the sequence CASSLERGVTDTQYF. Partial CDR3 DNA: TGCGCCAGCAGCTTAGAGCGGGGGGTCACAGATACG.